This TCR beta chain was recovered during a study of regulatory and conventional T cells in RAG deficiency. The CDR3 loop spans 14 amino acids. Trimming removed 5 bases from V and 6 bases from J; junction bases left unmatched: 5. CDR1 LNHDA and CDR2 SQIVND come from the germline V gene (reference sequence). Profiled with immunoSEQ multiplex PCR; TCRdb holds only in-frame clones, not every one. This table has 30,000 to 40,000 clones, around 91% appearing once. These data were also reused for a study on regulatory T cells. That paper states: Amplification used 52 TRBV primers and 13 TRBJ primers.

This clonotype originated in a human donor in good health. The chain links TRBV19 to TRBJ2-2, with 8 bases fitting TRBD1. Source material: CD8+ T cells sorted from blood. CDR3 nucleotide sequence: TGTGCCAGTAGTCGACAGGGGAAGGCCGGGGAGCTGTTTTTT. As protein: CASSRQGKAGELFF. Variable domain in full (rest from reference TRBV19 and TRBJ2-2): DGGITQSPKYLFRKEGQNVTLSCEQNLNHDAMYWYRQDPGQGLRLIYYSQIVNDFQKGDIAEGYSVSREKKESFPLTVTSAQKNPTAFYLCASSRQGKAGELFFGEGSRLTVL.